The 20 T cell receptor beta chains reported below all come from one sample, sequenced in a study of OX40 agonist ivuxolimab in advanced cancers. This table comes from immunoSEQ multiplex PCR, and its TCRdb copy is limited to in-frame clones, with some not included. The table shows some 61,000 clones, with 80% to 90% occurring only once. The material was CD4+ or CD8+ T cells sorted from blood, obtained in a trial of the OX40 agonist ivuxolimab. The source is an adult with an advanced solid tumor such as melanoma, head and neck, liver or kidney cancer.

The chain is built from TRBV15 and TRBJ2-3, with 11 positions matching TRBD2. Germline V gives CDR1 LNHNV, CDR2 YYDKDF (reference sequence). V lost 3 bases and J lost 2; bases outside the gene matches: 4. The length of the CDR3 is 16 residues. The CDR3 reads CATSSRTSGLTDTQYF. CDR3 coding DNA: TGTGCCACCAGCAGCCGGACTAGCGGGCTCACAGATACGCAGTATTTT.

Of note for this clone: A read error may produce the germline difference seen at one junction end. This chain joins TRBV19 and TRBJ2-1; TRBD2 is a possible D gene (5 bases). The CDR3 loop spans 15 amino acids. The germline CDR1 and CDR2 sequences are LNHDA and SQIVND (reference sequence). CDR3 sequence reads: CASSILGSRVVRFLF. CDR3 nucleotides: TGTGCCAGTAGTATCCTGGGGAGCCGGGTTGTGAGGTTCCTCTTC.

The chain combines TRBV19 with TRBJ1-1; D is possibly TRBD1 (5 bases). Trimming removed 5 bases at V and 0 bases at J, with 16 bases between. The CDR3 runs to 16 residues. CDR1 and CDR2 from the germline V gene are LNHDA and SQIVND (reference sequence). The CDR3 region has the DNA TGTGCCAGTAGTCCCCTCGGGCAGGGAATGAACACTGAAGCTTTCTTT. This translates into CASSPLGQGMNTEAFF.

The J gene is TRBJ1-2, the V gene TRBV30; 8 bases map to TRBD1. Germline V gives CDR1 GTSNPN, CDR2 SVGIG (reference sequence). The CDR3 is 15 residues long. After removal of 0 bases from V and 8 bases from J, the junction contained 11 bases not matched to a gene. In DNA form, the CDR3 reads TGTGCCTGGAGTGTACGGGCAGGGGGCAGTGGAGGCTACACCTTC. The encoded protein is CAWSVRAGGSGGYTF.

This sequence joins TRBV18 and TRBJ1-1; D perhaps matches TRBD1 (5 bases). Germline CDR1 and CDR2: KGHSH and LQKENI. The CDR3 covers 14 residues. Trimming cost V 1 base and J 1 base, with 7 bases left between them. This CDR3 reads CASSPQGRNTEAFF. The CDR3, as DNA: TGTGCCAGCTCACCACAGGGGCGGAACACTGAAGCTTTCTTT.

CDR3 sequence (DNA): TGTGCCAGCAGTTTATCGGGGGGAGTGGTTAATTCACCCCTCCACTTT. It is translated as CASSLSGGVVNSPLHF. This chain connects TRBV27 to TRBJ1-6; tentative D call: TRBD1 (5 bases). V was cut by 0 bases and J by 6 bases, with 12 bases left in between. The germline V gene has CDR1 MNHEY and CDR2 SMNVEV (reference sequence). The CDR3 runs to 16 residues.

In this sample, this clone turned up once. Other DNA sequences in this specimen translate into the identical CDR3. The chain is built from TRBV27 and TRBJ1-1; TRBD1 is a possible D gene (5 bases). Trimming pared 6 bases from V and 5 bases from J, leaving 16 bases between. CDR1 is MNHEY, CDR2 SMNVEV, per germline (reference sequence). This CDR3 is 14 amino acids long. CDR3 region: CASRERGTGTEAFF. In DNA form, the CDR3 reads TGTGCCAGCAGGGAACGGGGCACGGGGACTGAAGCTTTCTTT.

This clone was seen once. The chain employs TRBV18 and TRBJ2-6; D is uncertain. The germline CDR1 and CDR2 sequences are KGHSH and LQKENI. V lost 7 bases to trimming and J lost 2 bases, with 6 bases between them. The CDR3 runs to 13 residues. The CDR3 DNA reads as TGTGCCAGCTTACTTGCTGGGGCCAACGTCCTGACTTTC. This translates into CASLLAGANVLTF. Looking up the rest from reference TRBV18 and TRBJ2-6 gives the full variable domain: NAGVMQNPRHLVRRRGQEARLRCSPMKGHSHVYWYRQLPEEGLKFMVYLQKENIIDESGMPKERFSAEFPKEGPSILRIQQVVRGDSAAYFCASLLAGANVLTFGAGSRLTVL.

This sequence joins TRBV30 and TRBJ1-1; the D gene is possibly TRBD1 (6 bases). The germline V and J ends were trimmed by 0 bases and 4 bases, with 9 bases remaining between them. CDR1 and CDR2 (germline): GTSNPN, SVGIG (reference sequence). The CDR3 loop spans 13 amino acids. In DNA, the CDR3 is TGTGCCTGGAGTGTGGGGGGCGCCACTGAAGCTTTCTTT. Protein: CAWSVGGATEAFF. The whole variable domain, remainder taken from reference TRBV30 and TRBJ1-1, is SQTIHQWPATLVQPVGSPLSLECTVEGTSNPNLYWYRQAAGRGLQLLFYSVGIGQISSEVPQNLSASRPQDRQFILSSKKLLLSDSGFYLCAWSVGGATEAFFGQGTRLTVV.

V usage is TRBV11-2 and J usage is TRBJ1-5; D ambiguous. Germline CDR1 and CDR2: SGHAT and FQNNGV. Trimming removed 0 bases at V and 4 bases at J, with 4 bases between. The CDR3 runs to 13 residues. CDR3 sequence (DNA): TGTGCCAGCAGCTTAGACAGAAATCAGCCCCAGCATTTT. It specifies CASSLDRNQPQHF.

The chain uses TRBV5-4 and TRBJ1-3; D uncertain. The CDR3 sequence is 14 residues long. The V and J ends lost 4 bases and 2 bases respectively, with 10 bases between them. From germline, CDR1 is SGHNT and CDR2 YYREEE (reference sequence). The CDR3 DNA reads as TGTGCCAGCAGCCCCGAAACCGCTGGAAACACCATATATTTT. Translated, it gives CASSPETAGNTIYF.

The chain joins TRBV18 to TRBJ2-1; D is undetermined. The germline V gene has CDR1 KGHSH and CDR2 LQKENI. Trimming shortened V by 2 bases and J by 6 bases, and 8 bases separated the two germline ends. The CDR3 has 13 amino acids. The CDR3 coding sequence is TGTGCCAGCTCACCAGGTATCGGCAATGAGCAGTTCTTC. Its translation: CASSPGIGNEQFF.

The chain couples TRBV7-9 to TRBJ2-1; 10 positions agree with TRBD2. V was pared by 5 bases and J by 8 bases, with 6 bases of the junction left unmatched. Germline CDR1 is SEHNR and CDR2 is FQNEAQ (reference sequence). The CDR3 contains 14 residues. For the CDR3, the DNA is TGTGCCAGCAGCGCACGACTAGCGGGCTATGAGCAGTTCTTC. Its protein is CASSARLAGYEQFF.

The chain has TRBV7-9 and TRBJ2-5, with 11 bases fitting TRBD2. Looked up from germline, CDR1 is SEHNR and CDR2 is FQNEAQ (reference sequence). V trimming: 1 base; J trimming: 4 bases; junction bases outside the gene matches: 2. The length of the CDR3 is 15 residues. CDR3 in amino acids: CASSLGLAGRETQYF. The CDR3 DNA reads as TGTGCCAGCAGCTTAGGACTAGCGGGAAGAGAGACCCAGTACTTC.

The V call is TRBV4-2, the J call TRBJ1-3; tentatively, D is TRBD1 (5 bases). This CDR3 contains 16 residues. Between the trimmed V and J ends, which lost 0 bases and 1 base, there was a span of 10 bases. CDR1 and CDR2 from the germline V gene are LGHNA and YNFKEQ. This CDR3 is CASSQDWGRSGNTIYF. The CDR3 coding sequence is TGTGCCAGCAGCCAAGATTGGGGCAGGTCTGGAAACACCATATATTTT.

This sequence joins TRBV19 and TRBJ1-6, with D maybe TRBD1 (5 bases). CDR1 and CDR2 (germline): LNHDA, SQIVND (reference sequence). CDR3 length: 15 residues. With 6 bases removed from V and 4 bases from J, the gap between germline ends came to 13 bases. The CDR3 spells CASRMGPIYNSPLHF. CDR3 nucleotides: TGTGCCAGTAGGATGGGACCGATATATAATTCACCCCTCCACTTT. Filled out from reference TRBV19 and TRBJ1-6, the complete variable domain reads DGGITQSPKYLFRKEGQNVTLSCEQNLNHDAMYWYRQDPGQGLRLIYYSQIVNDFQKGDIAEGYSVSREKKESFPLTVTSAQKNPTAFYLCASRMGPIYNSPLHFGNGTRLTVT.

The rearrangement joins TRBV11-2 to TRBJ2-7; TRBD1 agrees at 9 bases. The CDR3 has 14 residues. Germline V gene sequence: CDR1 SGHAT, CDR2 FQNNGV. V dropped 4 bases and J dropped 6; count of bases not matched to a gene: 7. DNA of the CDR3: TGTGCCAGCAGCTCGGGACAGGGCATTACCGAGCAGTACTTC. This codes for CASSSGQGITEQYF.

The chain links TRBV4-1 to TRBJ2-5; 7 nucleotides align to TRBD2. V gave up 1 base and J gave up 1 base; unmatched junction bases: 12. The CDR3 is 18 residues long. In germline, CDR1 is MGHRA, CDR2 YSYEKL. In DNA form, the CDR3 reads TGCGCCAGCAGCCAAGCTACCACCGGAGCTAGCGGCCAAGAGACCCAGTACTTC. As protein: CASSQATTGASGQETQYF.

V gene TRBV19 combines with J gene TRBJ2-6; 7 bases map to TRBD1. This CDR3 contains 18 residues. With V trimmed by 3 bases and J by 1 base, 9 bases remained unmatched. CDR1 LNHDA and CDR2 SQIVND come from the germline V gene (reference sequence). The CDR3 reads CASSIPGPGGSGANVLTF. DNA for the CDR3: TGTGCCAGTAGTATTCCAGGCCCAGGGGGATCTGGGGCCAACGTCCTGACTTTC.

The genes are TRBV5-6 and TRBJ2-7; D is perhaps TRBD1 or TRBD2 (5 bases each). There are 13 residues in the CDR3. Trimming took off 5 bases at V and 7 bases at J, with 16 bases between the two ends. CDR1 is SGHDT and CDR2 is YYEEEE in the germline V gene. CDR3 region: CASRLGTAREQYF. Here the CDR3 DNA reads TGTGCCAGCAGACTCGGGACGGCGAGGGAGCAGTACTTC.